What follows are 29 T cell receptor beta chains derived from one specimen sequenced in a study of T cells in tumors after PD-1 blockade. Using immunoSEQ multiplex PCR, the repertoire was profiled, and TCRdb retains in-frame clones only, with some absent. The sample holds about 63,000 clones, approximately 79% seen once. The sample here was PBMCs, taken after anti-PD-1 treatment. These receptors were obtained from a human donor with basal cell carcinoma.

This clone turned up a few times. This chain joins TRBV5-1 and TRBJ2-7; 11 bases align to TRBD1. The germline CDR1 and CDR2 sequences are SGHRS and YFSETQ. Trimming removed 1 base from V and 5 bases from J; junction bases left unmatched: 2. CDR3 length: 14 residues. The CDR3 region is CASSLRTGGDEQYF. The CDR3 DNA is TGCGCCAGCAGCTTGAGGACAGGGGGCGACGAGCAGTACTTC.

The gene calls are TRBV10-3 and TRBJ2-3; the D gene is possibly TRBD1 (6 bases). Germline lookup yields CDR1 ENHRY and CDR2 SYGVKD. V was clipped by 6 bases and J by 2 bases, with 15 bases between them. The CDR3 consists of 15 residues. The CDR3 DNA is TGTGCCATCAGCCAGGGGCTAGCTAACACAGATACGCAGTATTTT. Encoded protein: CAISQGLANTDTQYF.

A few counts support this clone. This chain joins TRBV2 and TRBJ1-6; 9 nucleotides agree with TRBD1. The ends lost 5 bases at V and 10 bases at J; junction bases unmatched: 9. Germline V gene lookup returns CDR1 SNHLY and CDR2 FYNNEI. The CDR3 loop spans 15 amino acids. CDR3 sequence: CASSPPGQGGSPLHF. As DNA, the CDR3 is TGTGCCAGCAGTCCCCCGGGACAGGGAGGATCACCCCTCCACTTT.

The V and J genes are TRBV7-6 and TRBJ2-7; D remains unclear. The CDR3 sequence is 14 residues long. CDR1 is SGHVS, CDR2 FNYEAQ, per germline. Trimming shortened V by 1 base and J by 7 bases, and 14 bases separated the two germline ends. In DNA, the CDR3 is TGTGCCAGCAGCTTAGAACGAAGCACTCGGGAGCAGTACTTC. Translating it yields CASSLERSTREQYF.

The rearrangement links TRBV7-9 to TRBJ1-6; D gene ambiguous. Trimming took off 1 base at V and 6 bases at J, with 4 bases between the two ends. CDR3 size: 13 residues. From germline, CDR1 is SEHNR and CDR2 FQNEAQ (reference sequence). CDR3 in amino acids: CASSLDSNSPLHF. CDR3 in DNA: TGTGCCAGCAGCTTAGACAGTAATTCACCCCTCCACTTT.

Here the CDR3 reads CSVAPSNNSPLHF. CDR3 bases: TGCAGCGTTGCGCCGAGCAATAATTCACCCCTCCACTTT. The rearrangement links TRBV29-1 to TRBJ1-6; D remains ambiguous. Germline V CDR1 and CDR2: SQVTM, ANQGSEA. The CDR3 loop spans 13 amino acids. With 4 bases removed from V and 5 bases from J, the gap between germline ends came to 9 bases. Filled out from reference TRBV29-1 and TRBJ1-6, the complete variable domain reads SAVISQKPSRDICQRGTSLTIQCQVDSQVTMMFWYRQQPGQSLTLIATANQGSEATYESGFVIDKFPISRPNLTFSTLTVSNMSPEDSSIYLCSVAPSNNSPLHFGNGTRLTVT.

This chain joins TRBV6-5 and TRBJ1-1; D not resolved. The germline gives CDR1 MNHEY, CDR2 SVGAGI. The CDR3 spans 13 residues. V lost 7 bases, J lost 3 bases, and 12 bases lay in between. The CDR3 loop reads CASIPRVYTEAFF. The CDR3 nucleotides read TGTGCCAGCATCCCTAGGGTCTACACTGAAGCTTTCTTT.

This clone was seen a single time. CDR3 bases: TGTGCCATTACAGGGGGCAACACTGAAGCTTTCTTT. This encodes CAITGGNTEAFF. This chain uses TRBV6-6 with TRBJ1-1; 9 bases fit TRBD1. Per the germline V gene, CDR1 is MNHNY and CDR2 is SVGAGI (reference sequence). This CDR3 spans 12 amino acids. The J segment lost 2 bases and the V segment lost 10 bases, leaving 2 bases of the junction unmatched.

The V and J genes are TRBV30 and TRBJ1-5, with no clear D. Germline loops: CDR1 GTSNPN, CDR2 SVGIG (reference sequence). The ends were cut back, 1 base at V and 0 bases at J, with 1 base in the middle. CDR3 length equals 12 residues. The CDR3 DNA sequence: TGTGCCTGGAGTGGTAGCAATCAGCCCCAGCATTTT. Its protein is CAWSGSNQPQHF.

The chain employs TRBV18 and TRBJ2-6; maybe TRBD2 (5 bases). The CDR3 is 15 residues long. Per germline, CDR1 KGHSH and CDR2 LQKENI. Trimming left V 2 bases short and J 4 bases short, with 9 bases between. This chain's CDR3 is CASSPEGAGANVLTF. The CDR3, as DNA: TGTGCCAGCTCACCAGAGGGAGCAGGGGCCAACGTCCTGACTTTC.

The chain couples TRBV2 to TRBJ1-2; no clear D gene. The V end was cut by 11 bases, the J end by 1 base, with 11 bases between. The germline gives CDR1 SNHLY, CDR2 FYNNEI. The CDR3 totals 12 residues. The DNA of the CDR3 is TGTGCCGGGAGAGTGGTTAACTATGGCTACACCTTC. Translated: CAGRVVNYGYTF.

V gene TRBV7-2 combines with J gene TRBJ2-5; 7 bases agree with TRBD2. Losses at the gene ends were 3 bases for V and 5 bases for J; bases not matched to a gene: 12. CDR1 is SGHTA and CDR2 is FQGNSA in the germline V gene. This CDR3 spans 16 amino acids. The CDR3 region has the DNA TGTGCCAGCAGCTTTCAAGACCACGGGGGGAAGGAGACCCAGTACTTC. It codes for CASSFQDHGGKETQYF.

This chain's CDR3 is CASSLVARADTEAFF. CDR3 bases: TGTGCCAGCAGCTTGGTGGCGCGGGCCGACACTGAAGCTTTCTTT. This rearrangement joins TRBV5-4 to TRBJ1-1; D remains unclear. V lost 0 bases, J lost 3 bases, and 12 bases lay in between. CDR3 length: 15 residues. Germline assignment: CDR1 SGHNT and CDR2 YYREEE (reference sequence).

This clone occurred a few times. The chain carries TRBV5-4 and TRBJ1-2; 7 nucleotides align to TRBD1. This CDR3 comprises 16 residues. J was trimmed by 4 bases and V by 0 bases; bases with no gene match: 9. CDR1 is SGHNT and CDR2 is YYREEE in the germline V gene (reference sequence). The CDR3, as DNA: TGTGCCAGCAGCTTGGCCGGTTCGACAGGGCGCTATGGCTACACCTTC. Translation: CASSLAGSTGRYGYTF.

This clone was counted a few times. Here the CDR3 DNA reads TGTGCCATCAGTTTTAGGGGGGGAGAGGACTATGGCTACACCTTC. As protein: CAISFRGGEDYGYTF. The chain uses TRBV10-3 and TRBJ1-2, with a weak D call TRBD1 (6 bases). CDR3 length: 15 amino acids. Trimming stripped 5 bases from V and 3 bases from J, with 16 bases between. Germline V gene sequence: CDR1 ENHRY, CDR2 SYGVKD.

The rearrangement joins TRBV7-2 to TRBJ2-5; 7 bases map to TRBD2. Germline trimming cut 1 base from V and 2 bases from J; bases unmatched to any gene: 10. CDR3 length: 17 amino acids. CDR1 and CDR2 (germline): SGHTA, FQGNSA. In nucleotides, the CDR3 is TGTGCCAGCAGCTTAGTTGTAGTGGGGAGGGCACAAGAGACCCAGTACTTC. Protein product: CASSLVVVGRAQETQYF.

The CDR3 region is CASSLAGTYDRYF. The CDR3 coding sequence is TGCGCCAGCAGCTTGGCCGGGACATACGACCGATATTTT. The rearrangement uses TRBV5-1 and TRBJ2-3; maybe TRBD1 (6 bases). V lost 0 bases and J 15 bases, leaving 17 bases between the germline ends. Looked up from germline, CDR1 is SGHRS and CDR2 is YFSETQ. The CDR3 runs 13 residues.

The chain joins TRBV6-2 or TRBV6-3 to TRBJ2-3; D is undetermined. Germline CDR1 reads MNHEY; CDR2 reads SVGEGT. The CDR3 extends over 16 amino acids. Trimming removed 5 bases at V and 2 bases at J, with 17 bases between. This CDR3 reads CASSRREAFLTDTQYF. The CDR3 nucleotides are TGTGCCAGCAGTCGTCGAGAGGCGTTTCTCACAGATACGCAGTATTTT.

V is TRBV5-1 and J is TRBJ2-5; 10 nucleotides match TRBD2. This CDR3 contains 15 residues. Germline V lookup: CDR1 SGHRS, CDR2 YFSETQ. Trimming cost V 0 bases and J 5 bases; bases outside gene matches: 4. Here the CDR3 DNA reads TGCGCCAGCAGCTTGGGGGCTAGCGGGGGTGAGACCCAGTACTTC. Amino acids: CASSLGASGGETQYF. Drawing the rest from reference TRBV5-1 and TRBJ2-5, the complete variable domain is KAGVTQTPRYLIKTRGQQVTLSCSPISGHRSVSWYQQTPGQGLQFLFEYFSETQRNKGNFPGRFSGRQFSNSRSEMNVSTLELGDSALYLCASSLGASGGETQYFGPGTRLLVL.

J is TRBJ2-3 and V is TRBV7-2, with 11 nucleotides matching TRBD2. With 5 bases clipped from V and 5 bases from J, the junction kept 6 bases outside the gene matches. The CDR3 length is 15 residues. Germline-derived CDR1 and CDR2 are SGHTA and FQGNSA. CDR3 DNA: TGTGCCAGCAGCCCGGGGCTAGCGGGGGGAGATACGCAGTATTTT. It is translated as CASSPGLAGGDTQYF.

This chain uses TRBV9 with TRBJ1-6; perhaps TRBD1 as D (5 bases). CDR3 length: 14 residues. Germline V CDR1 and CDR2: SGDLS, YYNGEE. The germline V and J ends were trimmed by 4 bases and 10 bases, with 15 bases remaining between them. The CDR3 nucleotides read TGTGCCAGCAGCCTGGGACTCCTTGGCTCACCCCTCCACTTT. Translating gives CASSLGLLGSPLHF.

The chain links TRBV12-3 or TRBV12-4 to TRBJ2-1; D is unclear. The CDR3 is 11 residues long. V lost 3 bases to trimming and J lost 6 bases, with 3 bases between them. CDR3 sequence (DNA): TGTGCCAGCAGTTTCTTCAATGAGCAGTTCTTC. Translating it yields CASSFFNEQFF.

The rearrangement joins TRBV6-5 to TRBJ2-7; D unresolved. Germline assignment: CDR1 MNHEY and CDR2 SVGAGI. The CDR3 has 14 amino acids. The V gene lost 5 bases and the J gene lost 4 bases, with 15 bases spanning the gap. CDR3 loop: CASSPFKHHYEQYF. The CDR3 DNA sequence: TGTGCCAGCAGTCCCTTTAAACACCATTACGAGCAGTACTTC.

Here the CDR3 reads CASSFGGFDQPQHF. Here the CDR3 DNA reads TGTGCCAGCAGCTTCGGGGGGTTCGATCAGCCCCAGCATTTT. The chain employs TRBV7-2 and TRBJ1-5; maybe TRBD1 (5 bases). Trimming took 3 bases from V and 5 from J, leaving 11 bases between them. Per the germline V gene, CDR1 is SGHTA and CDR2 is FQGNSA. The CDR3 totals 14 residues.

V is TRBV5-1 and J is TRBJ2-7, with 7 nucleotides matching TRBD2. This CDR3 spans 14 amino acids. Germline V gene sequence: CDR1 SGHRS, CDR2 YFSETQ. V gave up 0 bases and J gave up 5 bases; unmatched junction bases: 5. The CDR3 nucleotides read TGCGCCAGCAGCTTGGGGGGAGGGATCAACGAGCAGTACTTC. It codes for CASSLGGGINEQYF.

V usage is TRBV7-9 and J usage is TRBJ1-2, with a weak D call TRBD1 (6 bases). V lost 5 bases and J 0 bases, leaving 19 bases between the germline ends. This CDR3 spans 17 amino acids. Germline CDR1 reads SEHNR; CDR2 reads FQNEAQ (reference sequence). This chain's CDR3 is CASSPTPQGGANYGYTF. Here the CDR3 DNA reads TGTGCCAGCAGCCCCACCCCACAGGGTGGCGCTAACTATGGCTACACCTTC.

CDR3 region: CASSGGDRVNTEAFF. CDR3 bases: TGTGCCAGCAGCGGCGGGGACAGGGTGAACACTGAAGCTTTCTTT. J is TRBJ1-1 and V is TRBV9; TRBD1 matches at 9 bases. J gave up 0 bases and V 3 bases, and 3 bases lay outside the gene matches. The CDR3 totals 15 residues. The germline V gene has CDR1 SGDLS and CDR2 YYNGEE.

This clone was counted only a few times. The V call is TRBV5-4, the J call TRBJ1-1; no clear D. The CDR3 loop spans 14 amino acids. The germline V gene encodes CDR1 SGHNT and CDR2 YYREEE (reference sequence). The ends were cut back, 2 bases at V and 1 base at J, with 9 bases in the middle. This CDR3 reads CASSLISGNTEAFF. The CDR3 DNA is TGTGCCAGCAGCTTAATTTCAGGGAACACTGAAGCTTTCTTT.

This chain connects TRBV14 to TRBJ2-5; D might be TRBD1 or TRBD2, each matching 5 bases. Germline V lookup: CDR1 SGHDN, CDR2 FVKESK. This CDR3 has 15 amino acids. The ends were cut back, 4 bases at V and 5 bases at J, with 17 bases in the middle. DNA of the CDR3: TGTGCCAGCAGCCGGGACGGTTTGAGATGGGAGACCCAGTACTTC. Encoded protein: CASSRDGLRWETQYF.